This T cell receptor beta chain appears in the sequencing data of a study of cytomegalovirus exposure and HLA in healthy donors. In the PCR, 60 Vbeta and 13 Jbeta primers were used. Method: immunoSEQ multiplex PCR; TCRdb's copy keeps in-frame clones and lacks some. This table has approximately 210,000 clones, 79% appearing once. Germline V gives CDR1 SGHTS, CDR2 YDEGEE. There are 15 residues in the CDR3. With V trimmed by 4 bases and J by 2 bases, 7 bases remained unmatched. The origin of this receptor is a male donor in good health and CMV-seropositive. The genes are TRBV5-8 and TRBJ1-2, with 8 bases identical to TRBD1. Sequencing was done on a sample of PBMCs. CDR3 coding DNA: TGTGCCAGCAGCCCTAGGGACAGGTACAACTATGGCTACACCTTC. Protein sequence: CASSPRDRYNYGYTF.